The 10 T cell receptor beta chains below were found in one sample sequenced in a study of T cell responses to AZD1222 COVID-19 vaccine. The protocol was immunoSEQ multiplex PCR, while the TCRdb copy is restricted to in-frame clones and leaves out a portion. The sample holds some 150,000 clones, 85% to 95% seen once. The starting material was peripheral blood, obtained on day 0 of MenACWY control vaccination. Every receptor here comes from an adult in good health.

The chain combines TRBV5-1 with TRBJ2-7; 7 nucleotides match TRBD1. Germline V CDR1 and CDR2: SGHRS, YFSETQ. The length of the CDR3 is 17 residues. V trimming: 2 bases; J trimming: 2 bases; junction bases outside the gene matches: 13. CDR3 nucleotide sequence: TGCGCCAGCAGCTTTTTATTAACAACAGGGGTCCCCTACGAGCAGTACTTC. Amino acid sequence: CASSFLLTTGVPYEQYF.

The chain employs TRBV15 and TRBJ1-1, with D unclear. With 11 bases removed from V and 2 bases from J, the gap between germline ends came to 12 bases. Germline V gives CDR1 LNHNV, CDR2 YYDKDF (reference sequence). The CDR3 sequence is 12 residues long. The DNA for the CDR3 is TGTGCCGCGTCTATGGGAAACACTGAAGCTTTCTTT. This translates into CAASMGNTEAFF.

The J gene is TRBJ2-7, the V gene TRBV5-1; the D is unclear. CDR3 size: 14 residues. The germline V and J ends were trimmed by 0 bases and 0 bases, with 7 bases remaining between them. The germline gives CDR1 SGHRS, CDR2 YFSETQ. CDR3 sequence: CASSLADISYEQYF. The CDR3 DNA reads TGCGCCAGCAGCTTGGCCGACATCTCCTACGAGCAGTACTTC.

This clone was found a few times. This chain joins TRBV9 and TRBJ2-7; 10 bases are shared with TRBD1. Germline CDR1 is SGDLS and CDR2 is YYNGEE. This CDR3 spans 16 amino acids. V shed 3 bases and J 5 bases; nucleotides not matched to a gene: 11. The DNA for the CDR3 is TGTGCCAGCAGCGCCGGGGACAGGGGTTCGTCCGACGAGCAGTACTTC. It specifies CASSAGDRGSSDEQYF.

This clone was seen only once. CDR3 amino acids: CASSTPGQGGHSGANVLTF. The CDR3 DNA reads as TGTGCCAGTAGTACCCCCGGACAGGGAGGGCACTCTGGGGCCAACGTCCTGACTTTC. V is TRBV19 and J is TRBJ2-6, with D tentatively TRBD1 (8 bases). The CDR3 spans 19 residues. Per germline, CDR1 LNHDA and CDR2 SQIVND (reference sequence). With 4 bases removed from V and 0 bases from J, the gap between germline ends came to 19 bases.

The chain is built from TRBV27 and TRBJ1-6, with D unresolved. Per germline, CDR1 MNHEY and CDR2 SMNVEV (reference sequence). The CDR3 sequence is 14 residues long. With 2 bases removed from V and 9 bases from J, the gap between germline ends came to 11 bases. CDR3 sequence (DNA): TGTGCCAGCAGTTTAATAGGAAGTGGTTCACCCCTCCACTTT. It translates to CASSLIGSGSPLHF.

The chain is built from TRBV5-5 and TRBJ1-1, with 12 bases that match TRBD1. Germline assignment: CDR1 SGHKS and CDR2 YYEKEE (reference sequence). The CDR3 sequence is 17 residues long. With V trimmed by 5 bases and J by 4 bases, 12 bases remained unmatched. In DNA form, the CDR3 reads TGTGCCAGCAGACCCGGGACAGGGGGCCCCTCGGGCACTGAAGCTTTCTTT. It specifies CASRPGTGGPSGTEAFF.

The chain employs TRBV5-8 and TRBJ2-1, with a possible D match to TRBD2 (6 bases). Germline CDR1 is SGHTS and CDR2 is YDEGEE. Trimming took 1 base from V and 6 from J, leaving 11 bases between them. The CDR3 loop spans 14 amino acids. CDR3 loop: CASSLSVGGNEQFF. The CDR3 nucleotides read TGTGCCAGCAGCTTGTCCGTGGGGGGCAATGAGCAGTTCTTC.

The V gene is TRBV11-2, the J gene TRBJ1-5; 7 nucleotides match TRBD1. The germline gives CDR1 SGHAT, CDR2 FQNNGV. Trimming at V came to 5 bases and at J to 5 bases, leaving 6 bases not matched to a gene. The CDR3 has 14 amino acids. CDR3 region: CASSPQGGDQPQHF. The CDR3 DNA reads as TGTGCCAGCAGCCCCCAGGGGGGGGATCAGCCCCAGCATTTT.

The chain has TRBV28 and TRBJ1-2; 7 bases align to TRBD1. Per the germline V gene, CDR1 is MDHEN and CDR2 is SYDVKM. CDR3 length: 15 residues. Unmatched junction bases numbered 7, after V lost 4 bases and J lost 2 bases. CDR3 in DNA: TGTGCCAGCAGTTCCGGTACAGGGGCGAACTATGGCTACACCTTC. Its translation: CASSSGTGANYGYTF.